This TCR beta chain came from a study of blood T cell repertoires in COVID-19. For the study at large: Both acute and convalescent COVID-19 samples were obtained from the United States, Italy and Spain.

Seattle participants joined during active infection and were tracked over time. This CDR3 has 13 amino acids. Trimming removed 3 bases at V and 0 bases at J, with 5 bases between. Authors' analysis steps: Amplifying reference gene primers gave estimates of nucleated cell counts. Sequencing was performed with immunoSEQ multiplex PCR; in TCRdb, only in-frame clones are kept and a portion is missing. That table supplies the V and J calls and clone size; D and trimming were determined from the DNA. This table holds 300,000 to 450,000 clones, more than 75% found once. The source of this sequence is a woman in her twenties or thirties with COVID-19, enrolled during active disease. The sequenced material came from peripheral blood. The chain links TRBV12-3 or TRBV12-4 to TRBJ1-1; unclear D gene. CDR3 nucleotide sequence: TGTGCCAGCAGTTTTAGCCTGAACACTGAAGCTTTCTTT. This gives the protein CASSFSLNTEAFF.